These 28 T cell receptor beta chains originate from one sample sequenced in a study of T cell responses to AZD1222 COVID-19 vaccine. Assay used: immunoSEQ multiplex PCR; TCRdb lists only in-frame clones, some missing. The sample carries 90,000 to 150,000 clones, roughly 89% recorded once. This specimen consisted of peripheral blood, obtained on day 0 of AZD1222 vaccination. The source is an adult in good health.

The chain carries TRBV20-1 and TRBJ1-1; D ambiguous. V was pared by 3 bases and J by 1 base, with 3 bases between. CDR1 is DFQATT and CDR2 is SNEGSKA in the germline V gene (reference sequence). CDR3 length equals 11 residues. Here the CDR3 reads CSASANTEAFF. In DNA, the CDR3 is TGCAGTGCTAGCGCGAACACTGAAGCTTTCTTT.

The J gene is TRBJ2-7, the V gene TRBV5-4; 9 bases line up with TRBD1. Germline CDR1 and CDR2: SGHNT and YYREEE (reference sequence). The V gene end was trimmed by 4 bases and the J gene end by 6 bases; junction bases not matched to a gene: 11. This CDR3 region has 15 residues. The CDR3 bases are TGTGCCAGCAGCACACTGGGGACAGGGATCCTCGAGCAGTACTTC. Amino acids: CASSTLGTGILEQYF.

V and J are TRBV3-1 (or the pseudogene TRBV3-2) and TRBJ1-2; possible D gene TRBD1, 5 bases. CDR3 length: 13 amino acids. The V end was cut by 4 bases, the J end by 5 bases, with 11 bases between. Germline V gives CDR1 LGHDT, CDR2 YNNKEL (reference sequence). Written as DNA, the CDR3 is TGTGCCAGCAGCCCAACCGGACATTATGGCTACACCTTC. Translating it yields CASSPTGHYGYTF.

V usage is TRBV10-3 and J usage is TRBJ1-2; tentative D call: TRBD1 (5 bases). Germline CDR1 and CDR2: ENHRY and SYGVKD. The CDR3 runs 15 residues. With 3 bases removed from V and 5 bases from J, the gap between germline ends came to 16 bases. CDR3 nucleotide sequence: TGTGCCATCAGTGACACTTCGGGACCGCCATATGGCTACACCTTC. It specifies CAISDTSGPPYGYTF.

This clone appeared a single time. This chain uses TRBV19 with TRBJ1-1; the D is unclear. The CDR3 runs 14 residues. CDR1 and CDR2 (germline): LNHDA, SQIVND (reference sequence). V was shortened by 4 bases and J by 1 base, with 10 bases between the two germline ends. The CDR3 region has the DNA TGTGCCAGTAGTACGGCCATACCGAACACTGAAGCTTTCTTT. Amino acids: CASSTAIPNTEAFF.

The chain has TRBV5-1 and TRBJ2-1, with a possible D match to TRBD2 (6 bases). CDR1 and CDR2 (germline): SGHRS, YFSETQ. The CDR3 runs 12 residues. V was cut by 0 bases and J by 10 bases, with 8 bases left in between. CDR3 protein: CASSLVAGEQFF. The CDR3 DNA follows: TGCGCCAGCAGCTTGGTTGCGGGAGAGCAGTTCTTC.

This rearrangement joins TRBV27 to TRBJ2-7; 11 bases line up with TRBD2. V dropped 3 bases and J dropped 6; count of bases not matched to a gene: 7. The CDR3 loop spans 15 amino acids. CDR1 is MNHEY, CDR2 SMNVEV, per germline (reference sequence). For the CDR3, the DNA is TGTGCCAGCAGTTTTTTAGCGGGGGGGCCGGGCGAGCAGTACTTC. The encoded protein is CASSFLAGGPGEQYF.

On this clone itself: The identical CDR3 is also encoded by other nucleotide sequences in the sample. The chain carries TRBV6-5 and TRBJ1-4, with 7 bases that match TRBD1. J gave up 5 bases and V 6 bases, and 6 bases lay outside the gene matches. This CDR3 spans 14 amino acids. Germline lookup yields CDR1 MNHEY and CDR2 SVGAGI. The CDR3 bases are TGTGCCAGCAGGACAGGGCGGAGAAATGAAAAACTGTTTTTT. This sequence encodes CASRTGRRNEKLFF.

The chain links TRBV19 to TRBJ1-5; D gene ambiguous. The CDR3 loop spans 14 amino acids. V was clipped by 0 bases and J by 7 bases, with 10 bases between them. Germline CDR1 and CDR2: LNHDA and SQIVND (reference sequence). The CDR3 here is CASSIDRNPQPQHF. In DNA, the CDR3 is TGTGCCAGTAGTATAGATCGTAATCCCCAGCCCCAGCATTTT.

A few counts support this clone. The CDR3 spells CAISERDRGYGYTF. The CDR3 DNA sequence: TGTGCCATCAGTGAGAGGGACAGGGGTTATGGCTACACCTTC. V and J are TRBV10-3 and TRBJ1-2; 10 bases line up with TRBD1. The length of the CDR3 is 14 residues. In germline, CDR1 is ENHRY, CDR2 SYGVKD. The trim removed 2 bases at V and 5 bases at J, leaving 2 bases unmatched.

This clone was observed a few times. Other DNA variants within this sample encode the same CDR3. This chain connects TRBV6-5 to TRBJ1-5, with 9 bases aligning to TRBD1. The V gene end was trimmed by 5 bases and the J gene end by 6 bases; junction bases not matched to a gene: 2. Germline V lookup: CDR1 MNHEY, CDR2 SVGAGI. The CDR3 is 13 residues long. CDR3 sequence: CASSTGGGQPQHF. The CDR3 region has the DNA TGTGCCAGCAGTACAGGGGGCGGTCAGCCCCAGCATTTT.

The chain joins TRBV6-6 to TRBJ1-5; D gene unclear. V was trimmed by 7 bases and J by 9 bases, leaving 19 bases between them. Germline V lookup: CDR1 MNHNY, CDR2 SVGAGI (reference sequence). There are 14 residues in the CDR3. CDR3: CASTNDGSGGPQHF. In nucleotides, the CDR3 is TGTGCCAGCACCAACGACGGTTCAGGAGGGCCCCAGCATTTT.

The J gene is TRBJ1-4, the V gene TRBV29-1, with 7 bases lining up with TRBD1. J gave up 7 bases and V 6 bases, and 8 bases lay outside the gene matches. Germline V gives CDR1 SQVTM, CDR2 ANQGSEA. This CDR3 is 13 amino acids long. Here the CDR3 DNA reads TGCAGCGTGGCCGGGACAGCGGGTGAAAAACTGTTTTTT. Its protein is CSVAGTAGEKLFF.

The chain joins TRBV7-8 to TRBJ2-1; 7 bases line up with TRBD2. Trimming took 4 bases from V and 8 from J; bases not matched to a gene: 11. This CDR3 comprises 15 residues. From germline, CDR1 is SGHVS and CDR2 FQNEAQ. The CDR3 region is CASSSLGGRADEQFF. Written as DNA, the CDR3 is TGTGCCAGCAGCTCACTTGGGGGGAGGGCCGATGAGCAGTTCTTC.

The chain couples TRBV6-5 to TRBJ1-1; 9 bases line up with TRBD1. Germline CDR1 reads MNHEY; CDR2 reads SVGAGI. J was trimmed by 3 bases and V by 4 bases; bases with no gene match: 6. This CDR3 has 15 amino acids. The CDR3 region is CASSFSGTGHTEAFF. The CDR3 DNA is TGTGCCAGCAGTTTCTCCGGGACAGGGCACACTGAAGCTTTCTTT.

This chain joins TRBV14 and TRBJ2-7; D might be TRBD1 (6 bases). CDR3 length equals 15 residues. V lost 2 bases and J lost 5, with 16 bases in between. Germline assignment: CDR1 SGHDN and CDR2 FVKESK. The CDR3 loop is CASSQTPAQGNEQYF. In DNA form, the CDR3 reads TGTGCCAGCAGCCAAACACCGGCCCAGGGGAACGAGCAGTACTTC.

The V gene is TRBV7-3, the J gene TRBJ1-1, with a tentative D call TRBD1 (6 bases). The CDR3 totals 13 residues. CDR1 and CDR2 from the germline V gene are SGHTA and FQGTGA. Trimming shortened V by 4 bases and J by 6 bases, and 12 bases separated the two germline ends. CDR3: CASSWVGAAEAFF. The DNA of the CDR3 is TGTGCCAGCAGCTGGGTGGGGGCTGCTGAAGCTTTCTTT.

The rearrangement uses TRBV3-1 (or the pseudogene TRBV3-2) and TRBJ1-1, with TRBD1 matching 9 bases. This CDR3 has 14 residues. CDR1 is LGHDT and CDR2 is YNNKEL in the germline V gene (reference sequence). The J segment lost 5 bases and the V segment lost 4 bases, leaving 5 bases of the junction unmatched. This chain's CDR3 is CASSPGQGGTEAFF. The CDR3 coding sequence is TGTGCCAGCAGCCCGGGACAGGGTGGGACTGAAGCTTTCTTT.

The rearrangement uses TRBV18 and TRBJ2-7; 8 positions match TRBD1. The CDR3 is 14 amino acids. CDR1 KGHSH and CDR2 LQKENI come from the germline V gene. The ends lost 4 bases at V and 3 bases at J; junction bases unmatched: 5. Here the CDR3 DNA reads TGTGCCAGCTCACGGGACAGGAGGTACTACGAGCAGTACTTC. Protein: CASSRDRRYYEQYF.

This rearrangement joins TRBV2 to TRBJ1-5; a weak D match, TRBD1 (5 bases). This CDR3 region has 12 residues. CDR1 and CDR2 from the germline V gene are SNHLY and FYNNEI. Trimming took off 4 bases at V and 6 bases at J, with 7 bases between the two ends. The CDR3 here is CASSGQGQPQHF. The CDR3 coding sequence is TGTGCCAGCAGTGGCCAGGGTCAGCCCCAGCATTTT.

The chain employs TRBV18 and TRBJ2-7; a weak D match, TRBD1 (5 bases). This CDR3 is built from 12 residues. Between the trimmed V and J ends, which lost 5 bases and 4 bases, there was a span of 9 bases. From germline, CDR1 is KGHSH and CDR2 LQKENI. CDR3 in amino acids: CASSSQGYEQYF. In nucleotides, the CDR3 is TGTGCCAGCTCATCTCAGGGTTACGAGCAGTACTTC.

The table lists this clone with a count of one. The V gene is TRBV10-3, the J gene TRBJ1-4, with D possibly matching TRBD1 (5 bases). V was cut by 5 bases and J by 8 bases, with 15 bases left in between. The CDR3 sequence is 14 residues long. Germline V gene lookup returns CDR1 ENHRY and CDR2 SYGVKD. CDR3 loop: CAISSGAGREKLFF. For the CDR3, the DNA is TGTGCCATCAGTTCCGGGGCAGGTCGCGAAAAACTGTTTTTT.

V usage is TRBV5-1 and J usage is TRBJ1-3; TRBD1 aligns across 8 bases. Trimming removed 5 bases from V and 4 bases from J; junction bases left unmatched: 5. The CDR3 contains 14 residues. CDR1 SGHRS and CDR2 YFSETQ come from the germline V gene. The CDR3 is CASSSGQGGNTIYF. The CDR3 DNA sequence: TGCGCCAGCAGTTCTGGACAGGGCGGAAACACCATATATTTT.

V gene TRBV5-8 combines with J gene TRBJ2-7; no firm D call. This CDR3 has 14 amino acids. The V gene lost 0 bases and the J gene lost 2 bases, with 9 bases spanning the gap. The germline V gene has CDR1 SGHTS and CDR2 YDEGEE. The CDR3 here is CASSLVRTTYEQYF. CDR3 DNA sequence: TGTGCCAGCAGCTTGGTGAGGACGACCTACGAGCAGTACTTC.

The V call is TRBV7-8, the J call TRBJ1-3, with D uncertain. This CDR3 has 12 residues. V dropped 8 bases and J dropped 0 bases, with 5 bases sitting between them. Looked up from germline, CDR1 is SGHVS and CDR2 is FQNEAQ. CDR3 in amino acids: CASLSSGNTIYF. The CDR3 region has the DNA TGTGCCAGCCTCTCCTCTGGAAACACCATATATTTT. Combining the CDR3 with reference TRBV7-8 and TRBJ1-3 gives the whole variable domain GAGVSQSPRYKVAKRGQDVALRCDPISGHVSLFWYQQALGQGPEFLTYFQNEAQLDKSGLPSDRFFAERPEGSVSTLKIQRTQQEDSAVYLCASLSSGNTIYFGEGSWLTVV.

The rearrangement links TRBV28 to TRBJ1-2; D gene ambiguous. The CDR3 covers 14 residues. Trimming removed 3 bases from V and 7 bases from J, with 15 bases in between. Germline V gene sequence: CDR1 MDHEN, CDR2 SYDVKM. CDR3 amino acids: CASSFEGSSGGYTF. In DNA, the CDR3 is TGTGCCAGCAGTTTTGAAGGGAGCTCTGGTGGCTACACCTTC.

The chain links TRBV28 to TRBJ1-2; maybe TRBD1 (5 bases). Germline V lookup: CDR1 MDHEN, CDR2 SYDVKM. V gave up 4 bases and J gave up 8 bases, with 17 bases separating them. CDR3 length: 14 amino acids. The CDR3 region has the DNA TGTGCCAGCAGTTCAGGGACGGTTGTGCGGGGCTACACCTTC. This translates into CASSSGTVVRGYTF.

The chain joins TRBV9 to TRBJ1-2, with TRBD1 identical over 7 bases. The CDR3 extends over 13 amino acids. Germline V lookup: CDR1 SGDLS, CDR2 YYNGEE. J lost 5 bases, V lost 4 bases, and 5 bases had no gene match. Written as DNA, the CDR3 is TGTGCCAGCAGCAGCCGACAGGGTTATGGCTACACCTTC. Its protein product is CASSSRQGYGYTF.